A selection of T cell receptor beta chains follows, all from one sample in a study of human T cells and chemical hapten exposure. TCRdb analysed the RACE reads with MiXCR anew, one entry per CDR3 protein. The sample lists 40,000 or so distinct CDR3 sequences, around 12% occurring once. Sequencing was performed on whole blood, taken in connection with sensitization to the hapten diphenylcyclopropenone (DPC). Receptors were obtained from a woman between 35 and 50 years old with alopecia areata. Some clones in this sample may be carry-over from other donors' samples. CDR3s include the opening cysteine and the closing phenylalanine or tryptophan. A D gene is named only where the DNA matches it firmly. Size is stated for part of the rows, as once, few or many counts, or as a class when the clone is expanded.

J gene,clone size,D gene,V gene,CDR3 DNA,CDR3 protein
TRBJ2-2,many,TRBD2,TRBV29-1,TGCAGCGTTCACGCTAGCGGTGCCGGGGAGCTGTTTTTT,CSVHASGAGELFF
TRBJ1-4,many,.,TRBV12-3/TRBV12-4,TGTGCCAGCAGTTTAAAGGGGTCGGGGGAAAAACTGTTTTTT,CASSLKGSGEKLFF
TRBJ2-1,.,.,TRBV29-1,TGCAGCGTTGCAGTGAGCCAGTACAATGAGCAGTTCTTC,CSVAVSQYNEQFF
TRBJ1-1,few,.,TRBV10-3,TGTGCCATCAGTGGTCAGGGGCAGGGCACTGAAGCTTTCTTT,CAISGQGQGTEAFF
TRBJ2-5,many,.,TRBV7-8,TGTGCCAGCAGAAGAGGGACAACCCAAGAGACCCAGTACTTC,CASRRGTTQETQYF
TRBJ2-7,few,TRBD1,TRBV7-9,TGTGCCAGCAGCGCCAGGGACAGTGAATTAGCCTACGAGCAGTACTTC,CASSARDSELAYEQYF
TRBJ2-5,many,TRBD2,TRBV10-2,TGCGCCAGCAGTGAGTCGTTTGATAGCGGGAGACTTGAGACCCAGTACTTC,CASSESFDSGRLETQYF
TRBJ2-7,few,.,TRBV6-5,TGTGCCAGCAGTCAAGACAGGACGAGCTCCTACGAGCAGTACTTC,CASSQDRTSSYEQYF
TRBJ2-7,many,TRBD1,TRBV5-1,TGCGCCAGCAGCTTCCGGACAGGGGAGGGCCACGAGCAGTACTTC,CASSFRTGEGHEQYF
TRBJ2-1,many,TRBD2,TRBV29-1,TGCAGCGGGAGCGGGGGGGCAGTTAATGAGCAGTTCTTC,CSGSGGAVNEQFF
TRBJ2-1,few,TRBD2,TRBV28,TGTGCCAGCAACTCTGCGGTCGGTAGCGGGAACTTCAATGAGCAGTTCTTC,CASNSAVGSGNFNEQFF
TRBJ2-5,few,.,TRBV27,TGTGCCAGCAGTCCCTCTCACAGGACCCAAGAGACCCAGTACTTC,CASSPSHRTQETQYF
TRBJ1-1,many,.,TRBV5-6,TGTGCCAGCAGCGCCAGAGTGGAAGGTGAAGCTTTCTTT,CASSARVEGEAFF
TRBJ2-2,.,.,TRBV5-1,TGCGCCAGCAGCTGGGACGGCGGGACCGGGGAGCTGTTTTTT,CASSWDGGTGELFF
TRBJ2-7,.,.,TRBV19,TGTGCCAGTAGCTTCTACGGGGCCTTCTACGAGCAGTACTTC,CASSFYGAFYEQYF
TRBJ1-5,many,.,TRBV30,TGTGCCTGGAGTCCGCCCGGGCAGCCCCAGCATTTT,CAWSPPGQPQHF
TRBJ2-3,.,.,TRBV3-1,TGTGCCAGCAGCCCGAGGTCTATTAGCACAGATACGCAGTATTTT,CASSPRSISTDTQYF
TRBJ2-7,many,TRBD2,TRBV7-8,TGTGCCAGCACACCTATAGGGAGGGACGTCGGCTACGAGCAGTACTTC,CASTPIGRDVGYEQYF
TRBJ1-1,few,.,TRBV28,TGTGCCAGCAGTTCGACAGTACCCGAAGCTTTCTTT,CASSSTVPEAFF
TRBJ2-6,many,.,TRBV7-3,TGTGCCAGCAGCACCAACCCGGACGTCCTGACTTTC,CASSTNPDVLTF
TRBJ1-1,.,TRBD1,TRBV24-1,TGTGCCACCAGTGGTTCCAGGGGGGTGAACACTGAAGCTTTCTTT,CATSGSRGVNTEAFF
TRBJ2-7,many,.,TRBV5-1,TGCGCCAGCAGCTTGGAGGGGTCAACGTCCTACGAGCAGTACTTC,CASSLEGSTSYEQYF
TRBJ1-2,many,.,TRBV12-3/TRBV12-4,TGTGCCAGCAGTTTATCGGGGGGATACTATGGCTACACCTTC,CASSLSGGYYGYTF